In this sample, the clone carrying this T cell receptor (beta chain) turned up many times. The data originate from a study of low-dose radiotherapy and immunotherapy resistance in tumors. In the study overall: Fractions of 0.5 Gy went to Cohort 1 every 2 weeks, totaling 6.5 Gy. Intravenous ipilimumab 1 mg/kg every six weeks was given with nivolumab 240 mg every two weeks. At a dose of 200 mg/m2, intravenous cyclophosphamide was given every two weeks, one day before radiation and immunotherapy.

Germline V gene data show CDR1 as SGHAT and CDR2 as FQNNGV. The CDR3 totals 15 residues. V was pared by 0 bases and J by 4 bases, with 10 bases between. TRAV- and TRBV-specific primers, spanning alpha and beta chains, primed first-strand cDNA. Amplification of TCRs used a constant-region primer and V-primer adapter for around 19 PCR cycles. TCRdb re-analysed the reads in MiXCR, keeping a single row per CDR3 protein. The sample lists about 58,000 distinct CDR3 sequences; about 23% were seen once. As for time point: after trial treatment. The treatment: LDRT plus nivolumab, ipilimumab, low-dose cyclophosphamide and aspirin (RACIN trial). The treatment that donors received included nivolumab, ipilimumab, aspirin, low-dose cyclophosphamide and low-dose radiotherapy.

Sequencing was performed on PBMCs, taken after low-dose radiotherapy plus immunotherapy. The chain uses TRBV11-2 and TRBJ1-3; D gene ambiguous. The receptor was derived from a male donor with prostate cancer. The CDR3, as DNA: TGTGCCAGCAGCTTAGAGCCTGCCCAGGGAAACACCATATATTTT. Translating gives CASSLEPAQGNTIYF.